Here is one T cell receptor (beta chain) with its context. This receptor's antigen is unknown. No base-level quality is on record; no much larger clone is a single base apart. The CDR3 regions of human TCRbeta chains were analyzed by immunosequencing. On the study's bioinformatics: Repertoire TCRs were checked for matches against a reference library of SARS-CoV-2-specific TCRs that had been generated using the MIRA antigen-specificity platform. Breadth was defined as the fraction of unique TCRs that were SARS-CoV-2-associated. Depth was defined as the fraction of total T cells that were SARS-CoV-2-associated. Using the MIRA data, each spike-specific TCR was assigned both to the spike region to which the TCR was reactive and to a CD4 or CD8 class. Log10-transformed breadth and depth values were compared by one-way ANOVA with Sidak's multiple comparisons tests. Entries here come from immuneACCESS through TCRdb and include only in-frame sequences with V and J called. Some clones fail to appear in such tables; in the studies checked, an unresolved V gene covers under half of the shortfall, and the cause of the remainder is unknown. The D gene and trimming were derived from the DNA, and the V and J assignments and clone size from that table. Here the sample has 140,000 or so clones; around nine tenths occur a single time. The top ten clonotypes cover about 3% of the sample.

The record originates from a study of T cell responses to AZD1222 COVID-19 vaccine (dated by TCRdb to the early 2020s). With regard to the full study: TCR sequencing was performed for 230 to 250 trial participants, of whom some 200 were given two doses of AZD1222 and about 25 were given two doses of MenACWY control vaccine. Trial participants were enrolled by age into 18-55, 56-69 and 70-plus year subgroups, with roughly 150, 30 and 60 TCR-sequenced participants respectively.

Sample time point, as interpreted from the label and publication: about 28 days (+/-7) after the second vaccine dose. Because spike-specific TCR depth and breadth did not differ between the two schedules, AZD1222 recipients who got a second dose at roughly 4 weeks were pooled with those who got a second dose at roughly 12 weeks. Vaccinee samples came from UK trials COV001 and COV002, including a single-blind randomized controlled phase 2/3 trial of AZD1222 (ChAdOx1 nCoV-19) in healthy adults. Trial participant PBMC samples were collected at day 0 and day 28 after the second dose for TCRbeta chain sequencing. The CDR3 covers 13 residues, taking in both the cysteine and the phenylalanine. The CDR3 DNA has 39 bases and is translated from base 1. CDR1 and CDR2 are drawn from the germline V gene (reference sequence): SGHAT, FQDESV. Trimming costs V 1 base and J 11 bases, and their ends lie 9 bases apart.

Results and caveats for the whole study, not just this receptor: Because no samples from the day 14 peak response were available, repertoires could be characterized only after the peak T cell response. The vaccine-associated CD4 TCRs covered the entire spike protein, and the dominant responses fell in regions 160-218 and 743-854. Participants were mostly white British, with more females than males. The authors suggested clonal diversity may have been underestimated. Nearly half of unique spike-specific TCRs reportedly recognized epitopes outside regions mutated in the B.1.351 and B.1.1.7 variants. In the small 56-69-year group, the increase in depth fell short of significance, most likely because of low power. After two AZD1222 doses, spike-specific TCR breadth and depth were significantly higher than at day 0 and than in MenACWY recipients. Conclusions about previously exposed vaccinees are limited, since just five or six AZD1222 recipients were seropositive for SARS-CoV-2 at baseline.

This receptor chain uses TRBV11-1 and TRBJ1-6; matching of 6 bases hints at TRBD1 as the D gene. Material: peripheral blood, obtained 28 days after the second AZD1222 dose. This TCR was recovered from an adult who received the AZD1222 COVID-19 vaccine. The bases read TGTGCCAGCAGCTTAGTAGAGGGGGCACCCCTCCACTTT. The translation is CASSLVEGAPLHF.